The 8 T cell receptor beta chains in this list originate from one sample, sequenced in a study of technical replicates of blood from a few donors. The repertoire was sequenced with immunoSEQ multiplex PCR; TCRdb's copy has only in-frame clones and lacks some. Of roughly 80,000 clones in the sample, approximately 91% were seen once. The sample taken for sequencing was T cells isolated from PBMCs. All receptors derive from a human donor in good health.

V is TRBV2 and J is TRBJ1-3; D unresolved. Germline CDR1 reads SNHLY; CDR2 reads FYNNEI. There are 14 residues in the CDR3. V lost 2 bases and J lost 4, with 9 bases in between. The CDR3 sequence is CASSETWSGNTIYF. The CDR3 DNA reads as TGTGCCAGCAGTGAAACTTGGTCCGGAAACACCATATATTTT.

DNA for the CDR3: TGTGCCAGCAGTTGGACTAGCGGGAGGGCCGTGATTGTACGAGAGACCCAGTACTTC. Translating gives CASSWTSGRAVIVRETQYF. V and J are TRBV28 and TRBJ2-5; TRBD2 aligns across 15 bases. CDR1 is MDHEN and CDR2 is SYDVKM in the germline V gene. V trimming: 4 bases; J trimming: 4 bases; junction bases outside the gene matches: 13. CDR3 length: 19 residues.

The chain carries TRBV10-3 and TRBJ1-2, with D uncertain. Trimming pared 3 bases from V and 5 bases from J, leaving 10 bases between. CDR3 size: 13 residues. Germline values: CDR1 ENHRY, CDR2 SYGVKD. The CDR3 DNA sequence: TGTGCCATCAGTGAAGGAGGGTCTTATGGCTACACCTTC. Translating it yields CAISEGGSYGYTF.

This clone was seen a few times. The V and J genes are TRBV18 and TRBJ1-1; D uncertain. Trimming left V 5 bases short and J 7 bases short, with 14 bases between. Germline CDR1 is KGHSH and CDR2 is LQKENI. This CDR3 is 13 amino acids long. CDR3 DNA sequence: TGTGCCAGCTCATATCTCCGAGAGATTGAAGCTTTCTTT. Protein: CASSYLREIEAFF.

The chain joins TRBV4-2 to TRBJ2-4; 8 bases are a match to TRBD2. The V segment lost 0 bases and the J segment 5 bases; nucleotides outside the gene matches: 9. Germline-derived CDR1 and CDR2 are LGHNA and YNFKEQ. CDR3 length: 17 amino acids. The DNA for the CDR3 is TGTGCCAGCAGCCAAGAATTTCAGGGACTAGACGAAAACATTCAGTACTTC. This gives the protein CASSQEFQGLDENIQYF.

The chain uses TRBV9 and TRBJ2-3, with a possible D match to TRBD2 (6 bases). CDR1 and CDR2 from the germline V gene are SGDLS and YYNGEE. The CDR3 is 16 amino acids. V was shortened by 2 bases and J by 1 base, with 14 bases between the two germline ends. CDR3 sequence reads: CASSVRASGGTDTQYF. In nucleotides, the CDR3 is TGTGCCAGCAGCGTTAGGGCCTCGGGGGGCACAGATACGCAGTATTTT.

The chain couples TRBV4-3 to TRBJ2-2; D is uncertain. The CDR3 sequence is 14 residues long. Germline loops: CDR1 LGHNA, CDR2 YSLEER. V dropped 3 bases and J dropped 5 bases, with 10 bases sitting between them. The CDR3 spells CASSQRLATGELFF. In DNA, the CDR3 is TGCGCCAGCAGCCAGAGACTTGCTACCGGGGAGCTGTTTTTT.

DNA of the CDR3: TGCGCCAGCAGCCCGGAAGGCCTAGCGGGAGCCAATGAGCAGTTCTTC. It is translated as CASSPEGLAGANEQFF. V gene TRBV5-1 combines with J gene TRBJ2-1, with TRBD2 matching 10 bases. The J segment lost 6 bases and the V segment lost 4 bases, leaving 10 bases of the junction unmatched. From germline, CDR1 is SGHRS and CDR2 YFSETQ. The CDR3 totals 16 residues. The complete variable domain, with remaining parts taken from reference TRBV5-1 and TRBJ2-1, reads KAGVTQTPRYLIKTRGQQVTLSCSPISGHRSVSWYQQTPGQGLQFLFEYFSETQRNKGNFPGRFSGRQFSNSRSEMNVSTLELGDSALYLCASSPEGLAGANEQFFGPGTRLTVL.